This is a list of T cell receptor beta chains from one sample in a study of molecular identifiers for immune sequencing clone quantification. TCRdb called the PCR reads again in MiXCR, with one record for every CDR3 protein. This table holds 400,000 to 600,000 distinct CDR3 sequences, 20% to 25% found once. Input material: naive CD8+ T cells from blood, with Jurkat cell RNA spiked in. These receptors originate from a human donor in good health. Some libraries in this study had Jurkat cell RNA spiked in. CDR3s include the opening cysteine and the closing phenylalanine or tryptophan. Each record gives: CDR3 length, V gene, clone size, D gene, J gene, CDR3 protein, CDR3 DNA. The D gene is left open where the match is weak. Part of the rows lack a size; the others show once, few, many or a class for expanded clones.

CDR3 length: 15; V gene: TRBV19; clone size: .; D gene: TRBD2; J gene: TRBJ2-7; CDR3 protein: CASSIGSGRALEQYF; CDR3 DNA: TGTGCCAGTAGTATAGGTAGCGGGAGGGCCCTCGAGCAGTACTTC
CDR3 length: 14; V gene: TRBV9; clone size: few; D gene: .; J gene: TRBJ2-5; CDR3 protein: CASSVAEYQETQYF; CDR3 DNA: TGTGCCAGCAGCGTAGCTGAGTACCAAGAGACCCAGTACTTC
CDR3 length: 13; V gene: TRBV29-1; clone size: many; D gene: .; J gene: TRBJ2-7; CDR3 protein: CSGIGGEPYEQYF; CDR3 DNA: TGCAGCGGAATAGGGGGTGAACCCTACGAGCAGTACTTC
CDR3 length: 13; V gene: TRBV30; clone size: many; D gene: .; J gene: TRBJ2-7; CDR3 protein: CAWSGGLSVEQYF; CDR3 DNA: TGTGCCTGGAGTGGCGGACTATCGGTCGAGCAGTACTTC
CDR3 length: 14; V gene: TRBV19; clone size: few; D gene: .; J gene: TRBJ1-6; CDR3 protein: CASSMDWEDSPLHF; CDR3 DNA: TGTGCCAGTAGTATGGATTGGGAGGATTCACCCCTCCACTTT
CDR3 length: 15; V gene: TRBV3-1; clone size: few; D gene: TRBD2; J gene: TRBJ2-3; CDR3 protein: CASSPTSGRGDTQYF; CDR3 DNA: TGTGCCAGCAGCCCAACTAGCGGGAGGGGAGATACGCAGTATTTT
CDR3 length: 17; V gene: TRBV12-3/TRBV12-4; clone size: few; D gene: .; J gene: TRBJ2-6; CDR3 protein: CASSLGSAPSGANVLTF; CDR3 DNA: TGTGCCAGCAGTTTAGGGTCAGCCCCCTCTGGGGCCAACGTCCTGACTTTC
CDR3 length: 13; V gene: TRBV11-3; clone size: .; D gene: .; J gene: TRBJ2-3; CDR3 protein: CASRPQGGDTQYF; CDR3 DNA: TGTGCCAGCAGGCCCCAGGGGGGGGATACGCAGTATTTT
CDR3 length: 16; V gene: TRBV28; clone size: few; D gene: .; J gene: TRBJ1-1; CDR3 protein: CASSLIGLGQGTEAFF; CDR3 DNA: TGTGCCAGCAGTTTGATCGGGTTGGGGCAGGGCACTGAAGCTTTCTTT
CDR3 length: 16; V gene: TRBV6-2/TRBV6-3; clone size: few; D gene: .; J gene: TRBJ2-4; CDR3 protein: CASSYPGTLAKNIQYF; CDR3 DNA: TGTGCCAGCAGTTACCCCGGAACACTAGCCAAAAACATTCAGTACTTC
CDR3 length: 14; V gene: TRBV27; clone size: .; D gene: TRBD2; J gene: TRBJ2-1; CDR3 protein: CARVLAGGRGEQFF; CDR3 DNA: TGTGCCCGCGTACTAGCGGGGGGGAGGGGTGAGCAGTTCTTC
CDR3 length: 10; V gene: TRBV29-1; clone size: .; D gene: .; J gene: TRBJ2-5; CDR3 protein: CSVDLETQYF; CDR3 DNA: TGCAGCGTTGACTTAGAGACCCAGTACTTC
CDR3 length: 14; V gene: TRBV6-5; clone size: few; D gene: TRBD1; J gene: TRBJ1-6; CDR3 protein: CASSPDRSDSPLHF; CDR3 DNA: TGTGCCAGCAGTCCGGACAGGTCTGATTCACCCCTCCACTTT
CDR3 length: 13; V gene: TRBV6-6; clone size: .; D gene: .; J gene: TRBJ1-5; CDR3 protein: CASSYRGGQPQHF; CDR3 DNA: TGTGCCAGCAGTTACAGGGGCGGTCAGCCCCAGCATTTT
CDR3 length: 14; V gene: TRBV27; clone size: few; D gene: .; J gene: TRBJ2-1; CDR3 protein: CASSQFSGDNEQFF; CDR3 DNA: TGTGCCAGCAGTCAATTTTCAGGTGACAATGAGCAGTTCTTC
CDR3 length: 16; V gene: TRBV27; clone size: few; D gene: TRBD2; J gene: TRBJ2-3; CDR3 protein: CASRQIFSGGADTQYF; CDR3 DNA: TGTGCCAGCAGGCAAATCTTTAGCGGGGGGGCAGATACGCAGTATTTT
CDR3 length: 14; V gene: TRBV29-1; clone size: many; D gene: .; J gene: TRBJ2-3; CDR3 protein: CSVEGLDSTDTQYF; CDR3 DNA: TGCAGCGTTGAAGGACTTGACTCCACAGATACGCAGTATTTT
CDR3 length: 15; V gene: TRBV7-6; clone size: many; D gene: TRBD2; J gene: TRBJ2-1; CDR3 protein: CASSFPAGGYNEQFF; CDR3 DNA: TGTGCCAGCAGCTTCCCAGCGGGAGGGTACAATGAGCAGTTCTTC
CDR3 length: 12; V gene: TRBV19; clone size: .; D gene: .; J gene: TRBJ2-7; CDR3 protein: CASSIGEAEQYF; CDR3 DNA: TGTGCCAGTAGTATAGGGGAAGCCGAGCAGTACTTC
CDR3 length: 15; V gene: TRBV3-2; clone size: .; D gene: .; J gene: TRBJ2-1; CDR3 protein: CASSQRGRGYNEQFF; CDR3 DNA: TGTGCCAGCAGCCAACGCGGGAGGGGGTACAATGAGCAGTTCTTC
CDR3 length: 15; V gene: TRBV12-5; clone size: many; D gene: .; J gene: TRBJ2-3; CDR3 protein: CASADYTGTTDTQYF; CDR3 DNA: TGTGCTAGTGCCGACTACACAGGGACCACAGATACGCAGTATTTT
CDR3 length: 18; V gene: TRBV3-1; clone size: once; D gene: .; J gene: TRBJ2-4; CDR3 protein: CASSRPPDSTWGKNIQYF; CDR3 DNA: TGTGCCAGCAGCCGCCCCCCCGACAGCACCTGGGGCAAAAACATTCAGTACTTC
CDR3 length: 12; V gene: TRBV30; clone size: many; D gene: .; J gene: TRBJ2-7; CDR3 protein: CAWSVIGAEQYF; CDR3 DNA: TGTGCCTGGAGTGTAATCGGCGCCGAGCAGTACTTC
CDR3 length: 16; V gene: TRBV20-1; clone size: .; D gene: TRBD2; J gene: TRBJ2-3; CDR3 protein: CSARTSGRDGTDTQYF; CDR3 DNA: TGCAGTGCTCGGACTAGCGGGAGGGACGGCACAGATACGCAGTATTTT
CDR3 length: 15; V gene: TRBV7-9; clone size: many; D gene: .; J gene: TRBJ2-5; CDR3 protein: CASSLRTQVEETQYF; CDR3 DNA: TGTGCCAGCAGCCTTAGGACGCAGGTCGAAGAGACCCAGTACTTC
CDR3 length: 14; V gene: TRBV6-7; clone size: many; D gene: .; J gene: TRBJ1-1; CDR3 protein: CASSYTTGYAEAFF; CDR3 DNA: TGTGCCAGCAGTTACACCACAGGGTACGCTGAAGCTTTCTTT
CDR3 length: 14; V gene: TRBV7-2; clone size: few; D gene: .; J gene: TRBJ2-7; CDR3 protein: CASSLIGLFNEQYF; CDR3 DNA: TGTGCCAGCAGCTTAATCGGCCTCTTTAACGAGCAGTACTTC
CDR3 length: 16; V gene: TRBV12-3/TRBV12-4; clone size: many; D gene: TRBD2; J gene: TRBJ2-6; CDR3 protein: CASSFRGDVGANVLTF; CDR3 DNA: TGTGCCAGCAGTTTTCGGGGGGATGTTGGGGCCAACGTCCTGACTTTC
CDR3 length: 16; V gene: TRBV18; clone size: .; D gene: .; J gene: TRBJ1-3; CDR3 protein: CASSPPTGTPGNTIYF; CDR3 DNA: TGTGCCAGCTCACCACCGACAGGAACCCCCGGAAACACCATATATTTT
CDR3 length: 17; V gene: TRBV12-3/TRBV12-4; clone size: many; D gene: TRBD2; J gene: TRBJ2-3; CDR3 protein: CASSFLREGPGTDTQYF; CDR3 DNA: TGTGCCAGCAGTTTCCTGCGGGAGGGCCCCGGGACAGATACGCAGTATTTT
CDR3 length: 18; V gene: TRBV19; clone size: .; D gene: TRBD1; J gene: TRBJ2-4; CDR3 protein: CASSIVPGQGLAKNIQCF; CDR3 DNA: TGTGCCAGTAGTATAGTTCCGGGACAGGGATTAGCCAAAAACATTCAGTGCTTC
CDR3 length: 16; V gene: TRBV4-3; clone size: many; D gene: TRBD1; J gene: TRBJ2-3; CDR3 protein: CASSPGTAPLGDTQYF; CDR3 DNA: TGCGCCAGCAGCCCGGGGACAGCTCCGCTGGGAGATACGCAGTATTTT
CDR3 length: 11; V gene: TRBV12-3/TRBV12-4; clone size: many; D gene: .; J gene: TRBJ2-7; CDR3 protein: CASSVASEQYF; CDR3 DNA: TGTGCCAGCAGTGTCGCCTCGGAGCAGTACTTC
CDR3 length: 17; V gene: TRBV7-9; clone size: many; D gene: TRBD2; J gene: TRBJ2-1; CDR3 protein: CASSSGERLASYNEQFF; CDR3 DNA: TGTGCCAGCAGCTCCGGAGAACGACTAGCCTCCTACAATGAGCAGTTCTTC
CDR3 length: 16; V gene: TRBV6-2/TRBV6-3; clone size: .; D gene: TRBD2; J gene: TRBJ2-5; CDR3 protein: CASRGAWTSGQETQYF; CDR3 DNA: TGTGCCAGCCGGGGAGCCTGGACTAGCGGACAAGAGACCCAGTACTTC
CDR3 length: 15; V gene: TRBV12-3/TRBV12-4; clone size: .; D gene: .; J gene: TRBJ1-1; CDR3 protein: CASSFGVSQNTEAFF; CDR3 DNA: TGTGCCAGCAGTTTTGGAGTATCACAGAACACTGAAGCTTTCTTT
CDR3 length: 15; V gene: TRBV3-1; clone size: .; D gene: .; J gene: TRBJ2-7; CDR3 protein: CASSQGENSLYEQYF; CDR3 DNA: TGTGCCAGCAGCCAAGGAGAAAACAGCCTCTACGAGCAGTACTTC
CDR3 length: 15; V gene: TRBV12-3/TRBV12-4; clone size: many; D gene: .; J gene: TRBJ2-3; CDR3 protein: CASSYGQTSTDTQYF; CDR3 DNA: TGTGCCAGCAGTTATGGACAGACTAGCACAGATACGCAGTATTTT
CDR3 length: 17; V gene: TRBV6-2/TRBV6-3; clone size: .; D gene: .; J gene: TRBJ1-1; CDR3 protein: CASSYVSFGGSNTEAFF; CDR3 DNA: TGTGCCAGCAGTTACGTGTCCTTCGGGGGTTCGAACACTGAAGCTTTCTTT
CDR3 length: 11; V gene: TRBV19; clone size: few; D gene: .; J gene: TRBJ2-5; CDR3 protein: CASSRDETQYF; CDR3 DNA: TGTGCCAGTAGTCGAGACGAGACCCAGTACTTC
CDR3 length: 16; V gene: TRBV7-9; clone size: many; D gene: .; J gene: TRBJ2-3; CDR3 protein: CASSLVADYSTDTQYF; CDR3 DNA: TGTGCCAGCAGCTTAGTTGCGGACTACAGCACAGATACGCAGTATTTT
CDR3 length: 14; V gene: TRBV5-4; clone size: .; D gene: .; J gene: TRBJ2-7; CDR3 protein: CASSWSGAPYEQYF; CDR3 DNA: TGTGCCAGCAGCTGGAGCGGAGCCCCCTACGAGCAGTACTTC
CDR3 length: 13; V gene: TRBV27; clone size: many; D gene: .; J gene: TRBJ1-4; CDR3 protein: CASSLGGNEKLFF; CDR3 DNA: TGTGCCAGCAGTTTAGGGGGAAATGAAAAACTGTTTTTT
CDR3 length: 13; V gene: TRBV28; clone size: many; D gene: .; J gene: TRBJ2-3; CDR3 protein: CASSAQLADTQYF; CDR3 DNA: TGTGCCAGCAGTGCCCAGTTGGCCGATACGCAGTATTTT
CDR3 length: 14; V gene: TRBV29-1; clone size: many; D gene: .; J gene: TRBJ2-3; CDR3 protein: CSVLGIPVTDTQYF; CDR3 DNA: TGCAGCGTTTTGGGGATCCCGGTCACAGATACGCAGTATTTT
CDR3 length: 16; V gene: TRBV6-1; clone size: .; D gene: .; J gene: TRBJ1-5; CDR3 protein: CASSEAAGAVDQPQHF; CDR3 DNA: TGTGCCAGCAGTGAAGCTGCGGGGGCGGTTGATCAGCCCCAGCATTTT
CDR3 length: 15; V gene: TRBV4-3; clone size: few; D gene: .; J gene: TRBJ2-7; CDR3 protein: CASSQAPGQSYEQYF; CDR3 DNA: TGCGCCAGCAGCCAAGCCCCGGGACAATCCTACGAGCAGTACTTC
CDR3 length: 14; V gene: TRBV7-9; clone size: .; D gene: .; J gene: TRBJ1-1; CDR3 protein: CASSLAGGSTEASF; CDR3 DNA: TGTGCCAGCAGCTTAGCGGGAGGTTCCACTGAAGCTTCCTTT
CDR3 length: 17; V gene: TRBV9; clone size: many; D gene: TRBD2; J gene: TRBJ2-3; CDR3 protein: CASSVAKAGESTDTQYF; CDR3 DNA: TGTGCCAGCAGCGTAGCTAAGGCGGGAGAGAGCACAGATACGCAGTATTTT
CDR3 length: 16; V gene: TRBV9; clone size: .; D gene: .; J gene: TRBJ1-2; CDR3 protein: CASSVAVLSPERGYTF; CDR3 DNA: TGTGCCAGCAGCGTAGCTGTTTTATCTCCTGAGAGGGGCTACACCTTC
CDR3 length: 17; V gene: TRBV13; clone size: .; D gene: .; J gene: TRBJ2-3; CDR3 protein: CASSLENEAGDTDTQYF; CDR3 DNA: TGTGCCAGCAGCCTGGAAAACGAGGCAGGGGACACAGATACGCAGTATTTT
CDR3 length: 14; V gene: TRBV20-1; clone size: .; D gene: TRBD1; J gene: TRBJ2-7; CDR3 protein: CSARDRDSLYEQYF; CDR3 DNA: TGCAGTGCTAGAGACCGGGACAGCCTCTACGAGCAGTACTTC
CDR3 length: 20; V gene: TRBV7-9; clone size: few; D gene: TRBD2; J gene: TRBJ2-2; CDR3 protein: CASSFLGLAGGEVWTGELFF; CDR3 DNA: TGTGCCAGCAGCTTTCTCGGACTAGCGGGGGGAGAGGTATGGACCGGGGAGCTGTTTTTT
CDR3 length: 16; V gene: TRBV7-9; clone size: .; D gene: .; J gene: TRBJ1-1; CDR3 protein: CATETSDSLELTEAFF; CDR3 DNA: TGTGCCACCGAGACCTCGGACAGCCTCGAGTTGACTGAAGCTTTCTTT
CDR3 length: 14; V gene: TRBV5-5; clone size: .; D gene: .; J gene: TRBJ1-1; CDR3 protein: CASSLLVRVTEAFF; CDR3 DNA: TGTGCCAGCAGCTTACTTGTTCGTGTGACTGAAGCTTTCTTT